This is a list of T cell receptor beta chains from one sample in a study of blood T cell repertoires in COVID-19. The repertoire was sequenced with immunoSEQ multiplex PCR; TCRdb's copy has only in-frame clones and lacks some. The data contain approximately 400,000 clones, 89% of them singletons. The sequenced sample consisted of peripheral blood. The receptors were gathered from a man aged 35 to 55 with acute or convalescent COVID-19. The CDR3 runs from the conserved cysteine through the conserved F or W. D genes are given only for firm matches. Clone size, where shown, is once, few, many, or a class for clones that have expanded.

clone size,J gene,D gene,V gene,CDR3 DNA,CDR3 protein
NA,TRBJ2-7,TRBD1,TRBV20-1,TGCAGTGCTAGTGATCCTGGGACAGACGAGCAGTACTTC,CSASDPGTDEQYF
once,TRBJ1-1,NA,TRBV5-1,TGCGCCAGCAGCTTGGTGGGCAATATGAACACTGAAGCTTTCTTT,CASSLVGNMNTEAFF
NA,TRBJ2-3,NA,TRBV23-1,TGCGCCAGCAGTCAATCGACCCGGGGGGCCACAGATACGCAGTATTTT,CASSQSTRGATDTQYF
NA,TRBJ1-1,NA,TRBV27,TGTGCCAGCACTTCACAGACCATGAACACTGAAGCTTTCTTT,CASTSQTMNTEAFF
NA,TRBJ2-7,NA,TRBV27,TGTGCCAGCAGTTTCGACAAAAACTCCTACGAGCAGTACTTC,CASSFDKNSYEQYF
NA,TRBJ2-5,TRBD1,TRBV3-1/TRBV3-2,TGTGCCAGCAGCCGGGGGGACAGGGGGCTCCCTGGATACTTC,CASSRGDRGLPGYF
NA,TRBJ1-1,TRBD1,TRBV5-1,TGCGCCAGCAGCTTAGGGACAGGGGGAATGAACACTGAAGCTTTCTTT,CASSLGTGGMNTEAFF
NA,TRBJ1-2,NA,TRBV3-1/TRBV3-2,TGTGCCAGCAGCCTTCCGGGACCAGCGGGAGGCTACACCTTC,CASSLPGPAGGYTF
NA,TRBJ1-1,TRBD1,TRBV3-1/TRBV3-2,TGTGCCAGCAGCCAAGATTACCGGGACAGGGGTGAAGCTTTCTTT,CASSQDYRDRGEAFF
NA,TRBJ1-3,TRBD1,TRBV9,TGTGCCAGCAGCCTCCGGACAGGCGATGGAAACACCATATATTTT,CASSLRTGDGNTIYF
NA,TRBJ2-7,NA,TRBV12-3/TRBV12-4,TGTGCCAGCAGTTTCGTCGGGTACGAGCAGTACTTC,CASSFVGYEQYF
few,TRBJ2-7,NA,TRBV18,TGTGCCAGCTCCCCAGACCACAAAGGAGCCGAGCAGTACTTC,CASSPDHKGAEQYF
NA,TRBJ2-1,TRBD2,TRBV6-4,TGTGCCAGCACCGGACTAGCGGGACATGAGCAGTTCTTC,CASTGLAGHEQFF
NA,TRBJ1-2,TRBD1,TRBV28,TGTGCCAGCAGCGTCTCGGGACAGGGGTATGGCTACACCTTC,CASSVSGQGYGYTF
NA,TRBJ1-1,TRBD1,TRBV4-3,TGCGCCAGCAGCCAAGACCTGACAGGGTCAAACACTGAAGCTTTCTTT,CASSQDLTGSNTEAFF
NA,TRBJ1-1,NA,TRBV7-9,TGTGCCAGCAGCTTAGGGTGGGGCAGGGCGAACACTGAAGCTTTCTTT,CASSLGWGRANTEAFF
NA,TRBJ2-3,NA,TRBV11-3,TGTGCCAGCAGCACAAAAACAGGGACAGATACGCAGTATTTT,CASSTKTGTDTQYF
NA,TRBJ1-6,TRBD1,TRBV9,TGTGCCAGCAGTTTGGGACAGATACAAAATTCACCCCTCCACTTT,CASSLGQIQNSPLHF
NA,TRBJ2-3,TRBD2,TRBV6-4,TGTGCCAGCAGTGACTCAGCGGGAGACACAGATACGCAGTATTTT,CASSDSAGDTDTQYF
NA,TRBJ2-5,TRBD2,TRBV2,TGTGCCAGCAGTGAAGCCCCGCTAGCGGGGGGGCCCTCCCAAGAGACCCAGTACTTC,CASSEAPLAGGPSQETQYF
NA,TRBJ1-1,TRBD1,TRBV6-5,TGTGCCAGCAGTTACGACAGGGGGTTAGGGACTGAAGCTTTCTTT,CASSYDRGLGTEAFF
NA,TRBJ1-1,NA,TRBV2,TGTGCCAGCAGTCAGGGCATTGGGACTGAAGCTTTCTTT,CASSQGIGTEAFF
once,TRBJ2-3,TRBD2,TRBV11-2,TGTGCCAGCAGCTTAGTTCGGGGGGGTAGCACAGATACGCAGTATTTT,CASSLVRGGSTDTQYF
NA,TRBJ2-7,TRBD1,TRBV2,TGTGCCAGCAGCCAGGGACAGGGCGTCTACGAGCAGTACTTC,CASSQGQGVYEQYF
NA,TRBJ2-4,TRBD1,TRBV14,TGTGCCAGCAGCCAAAAAGCAAAGGGGGCGGCAGCCAAAAACATTCAGTACTTC,CASSQKAKGAAAKNIQYF
NA,TRBJ2-1,TRBD2,TRBV10-3,TGTGCCATCAGACCGGGAGGTGGGTCCTACAATGAGCAGTTCTTC,CAIRPGGGSYNEQFF
NA,TRBJ2-5,TRBD1,TRBV6-6,TGTGCCAGCAGTTACTTCTCAGGGGGAAAAGAGACCCAGTACTTC,CASSYFSGGKETQYF
NA,TRBJ1-5,NA,TRBV4-1,TGCGCCAGCAGCCACGGGGAGTATAGCAATCAGCCCCAGCATTTT,CASSHGEYSNQPQHF
NA,TRBJ1-1,TRBD1,TRBV4-3,TGCGCCAGCAGCTTCCGGGACAGGGAAGGAACTGAAGCTTTCTTT,CASSFRDREGTEAFF
few,TRBJ1-4,TRBD1,TRBV4-3,TGCGCCAGCAGCCAAGGGTCAGGGGGTGGGAAACTGTTTTTT,CASSQGSGGGKLFF
NA,TRBJ2-3,TRBD1,TRBV27,TGTGCCAGCAGTTCCGACAGGGTGGGTACAGATACGCAGTATTTT,CASSSDRVGTDTQYF
few,TRBJ2-7,TRBD1,TRBV28,TGTGCCAGCAGTTTTGACAGGGAGATCCACGAGCAGTACTTC,CASSFDREIHEQYF
once,TRBJ2-1,NA,TRBV7-3,TGTGCCAGCAGTGGGGGGACAGCTGACGAGCAGTTCTTC,CASSGGTADEQFF
NA,TRBJ2-7,TRBD1,TRBV27,TGTGCCAGCAGTTTATCGACGAGACAGGGGTACTCCTACGAGCAGTACTTC,CASSLSTRQGYSYEQYF
NA,TRBJ1-1,NA,TRBV27,TGTGCCAGCAGTTTATCGGCAGGTCCCGGTAAACGGCCTTTCTTT,CASSLSAGPGKRPFF
NA,TRBJ2-7,NA,TRBV4-1,TGCGCCAGCAGCCGCCATGGAGGGAGCGGAACCTACGAGCAGTACTTC,CASSRHGGSGTYEQYF
NA,TRBJ2-1,TRBD1,TRBV7-7,TGTGCTAGCAGCTTAGGACAGGCCAATGAGCAGTTCTTC,CASSLGQANEQFF
NA,TRBJ1-5,TRBD1,TRBV24-1,TGTGCCACCAGTGATGGGACAGCGTATAGCAATCAGCCCCAGCATTTT,CATSDGTAYSNQPQHF
NA,TRBJ2-2,TRBD2,TRBV4-1,TGCGCCAGCAGCCAAGAATTCAGCGGGAGGGTCACCGGGGAGCTGTTTTTT,CASSQEFSGRVTGELFF
NA,TRBJ2-1,NA,TRBV9,TGTGCCAGCAGCGTAGAACCTAGCATCTACAATGAGCAGTTCTTC,CASSVEPSIYNEQFF
NA,TRBJ1-5,NA,TRBV18,TGTGCCAGCTCACCAGCGGAATTGGGGCCCCAGCATTTT,CASSPAELGPQHF
few,TRBJ1-2,NA,TRBV5-8,TGTGCCAGCAGCGCACCAGGTTTACGGACTATTGGCTACACCTTC,CASSAPGLRTIGYTF
NA,TRBJ2-7,TRBD2,TRBV7-7,TGTGCTAGCAGCTTAGACCTAGCGGGCCGCTACGAGCAGTACTTC,CASSLDLAGRYEQYF
many,TRBJ1-5,TRBD1,TRBV7-9,TGTGCCAGCAGCTTGACAGGGGGTAGTCAGCCCCAGCATTTT,CASSLTGGSQPQHF
NA,TRBJ2-7,TRBD2,TRBV9,TGTGCCAGCAGCGTCGGGACTAGCGGGAACGAGCAGTACTTC,CASSVGTSGNEQYF
NA,TRBJ1-6,NA,TRBV27,TGTGCCAGCAGTTTAGTAGGAGGGGCCCTCCACTTT,CASSLVGGALHF
NA,TRBJ2-7,TRBD2,TRBV14,TGTGCCAGCAGCCAATTTGTGGCTAGCGGATGGTACGAGCAGTACTTC,CASSQFVASGWYEQYF
NA,TRBJ1-1,NA,TRBV28,TGTGCCAGCAGTTTTCACAGAGTGAACACTGAAGCTTTCTTT,CASSFHRVNTEAFF
NA,TRBJ2-1,NA,TRBV12-5,TGTGCTAGTGCGGGGAGCTCCTACAATGAGCAGTTCTTC,CASAGSSYNEQFF
NA,TRBJ2-1,TRBD1,TRBV7-9,TGTGCCAGCAGCCCACGGCCGAGACAGGGGGAGGACAATGAGCAGTTCTTC,CASSPRPRQGEDNEQFF